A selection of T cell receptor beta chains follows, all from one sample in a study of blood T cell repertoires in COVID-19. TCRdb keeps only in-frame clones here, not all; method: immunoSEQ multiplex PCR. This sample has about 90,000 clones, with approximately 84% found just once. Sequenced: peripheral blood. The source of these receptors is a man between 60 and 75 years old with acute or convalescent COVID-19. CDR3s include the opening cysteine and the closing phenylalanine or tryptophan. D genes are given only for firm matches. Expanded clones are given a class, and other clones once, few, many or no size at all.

DNA: TGTGCCTGCAGTAACAGGGGGAAGGTAACTGAAGCTTTCTTT
CDR3: CACSNRGKVTEAFF
size: NA
V: TRBV6-5
D: TRBD1
J: TRBJ1-1
length: 14

DNA: TGCGCCAGCAGCCTCAGCTCGGGGGATCGCTACGAGCAGTACTTC
CDR3: CASSLSSGDRYEQYF
size: NA
V: TRBV4-1
D: NA
J: TRBJ2-7
length: 15

DNA: TGCGCCAGCAGCCAAGTCATCAGGGGGGCTGAAGCTTTCTTT
CDR3: CASSQVIRGAEAFF
size: NA
V: TRBV4-3
D: TRBD1
J: TRBJ1-1
length: 14

DNA: TGCGCCAGCAGCCAAGATTGGGCAGGGTCTCAGCCCCAGCATTTT
CDR3: CASSQDWAGSQPQHF
size: once
V: TRBV4-3
D: NA
J: TRBJ1-5
length: 15

DNA: TGTGCCAGCATTAGGGACAGGGGAGCTAACACTGAAGCTTTCTTT
CDR3: CASIRDRGANTEAFF
size: NA
V: TRBV19
D: TRBD1
J: TRBJ1-1
length: 15

DNA: TGTGCCAGCAGCTCTAGTAATCCGGGACTAGACTTAAATGAGCAGTTCTTC
CDR3: CASSSSNPGLDLNEQFF
size: NA
V: TRBV7-2
D: TRBD2
J: TRBJ2-1
length: 17

DNA: TGTGCCAGCAGCTTAGACCCTTCGACAGCCTATGGCTACACCTTC
CDR3: CASSLDPSTAYGYTF
size: NA
V: TRBV7-8
D: NA
J: TRBJ1-2
length: 15

DNA: TGTGCCAGCAGTTTATCTATTAGCTCCTATAATTCACCCCTCCACTTT
CDR3: CASSLSISSYNSPLHF
size: NA
V: TRBV27
D: NA
J: TRBJ1-6
length: 16

DNA: TGTGCCATCAGTGTGACAGGGGATGTAGGGGAGCTGTTTTTT
CDR3: CAISVTGDVGELFF
size: NA
V: TRBV10-3
D: TRBD1
J: TRBJ2-2
length: 14

DNA: TGTGCCAGCAGCTTACGAGGCGGACTTAACTATGGCTACACCTTC
CDR3: CASSLRGGLNYGYTF
size: NA
V: TRBV7-8
D: NA
J: TRBJ1-2
length: 15

DNA: TGTGCCAGCAGCTTAGGAGGAGTCTCTAGCACAGATACGCAGTATTTT
CDR3: CASSLGGVSSTDTQYF
size: NA
V: TRBV11-2
D: NA
J: TRBJ2-3
length: 16

DNA: TGTGCCATCAGGGGGACAGGGGGGAGTCAGCCCCAGCATTTT
CDR3: CAIRGTGGSQPQHF
size: NA
V: TRBV10-3
D: TRBD1
J: TRBJ1-5
length: 14

DNA: TGCGCCAGCAGCCCGGGACAAACTGGAAACACCATATATTTT
CDR3: CASSPGQTGNTIYF
size: NA
V: TRBV5-1
D: NA
J: TRBJ1-3
length: 14

DNA: TGTGCCAGCAGACCAGCGGGGGCCTCCTACGAGCAGTACTTC
CDR3: CASRPAGASYEQYF
size: few
V: TRBV5-4
D: TRBD2
J: TRBJ2-7
length: 14

DNA: TGTGCCAGCAGTTTAGCGCGGCAACAGCCCCAGCATTTT
CDR3: CASSLARQQPQHF
size: NA
V: TRBV12-3/TRBV12-4
D: NA
J: TRBJ1-5
length: 13

DNA: TGCGCCAGCAGCCCCAGACAGGGAAGCTATGGCTACACCTTC
CDR3: CASSPRQGSYGYTF
size: NA
V: TRBV4-1
D: TRBD1
J: TRBJ1-2
length: 14

DNA: TGTGCCAGCATGGAACAGGGCGGATACTATGGCTACACCTTC
CDR3: CASMEQGGYYGYTF
size: NA
V: TRBV2
D: NA
J: TRBJ1-2
length: 14

DNA: TGTGCCAGCAGCCAAGAATGGGGGGGCAATCAGCCCCAGCATTTT
CDR3: CASSQEWGGNQPQHF
size: NA
V: TRBV3-1/TRBV3-2
D: NA
J: TRBJ1-5
length: 15

DNA: TGTGCCAGCAGCGTAGGCGGGTCGCGCAATGAGCAGTTCTTC
CDR3: CASSVGGSRNEQFF
size: NA
V: TRBV9
D: NA
J: TRBJ2-1
length: 14

DNA: TGTGCCAGCAGTTTAGCCAGGCCCGGCACAGATACGCAGTATTTT
CDR3: CASSLARPGTDTQYF
size: NA
V: TRBV28
D: NA
J: TRBJ2-3
length: 15

DNA: TGTGCCACCAGCTACAACCGGGCTGAAGCTTTCTTT
CDR3: CATSYNRAEAFF
size: few
V: TRBV15
D: NA
J: TRBJ1-1
length: 12

DNA: TGTGCCAGCAGCCCACACGGACAGGGCGGGCAGCCCCAGCATTTT
CDR3: CASSPHGQGGQPQHF
size: once
V: TRBV3-1/TRBV3-2
D: TRBD1
J: TRBJ1-5
length: 15

DNA: TGTGCCAGCAGATTCAGGGGGCCCAACGGGGAGGAGCAGTTCTTC
CDR3: CASRFRGPNGEEQFF
size: NA
V: TRBV3-1/TRBV3-2
D: TRBD1
J: TRBJ2-1
length: 15

DNA: TGTGCCAGCAGCCCCTTCGAAGACAGATTTAGCAATCAGCCCCAGCATTTT
CDR3: CASSPFEDRFSNQPQHF
size: NA
V: TRBV6-2/TRBV6-3
D: NA
J: TRBJ1-5
length: 17

DNA: TGTGCCAGCAGCATCCGGGACAGGGACTATAATGAAAAACTGTTTTTT
CDR3: CASSIRDRDYNEKLFF
size: few
V: TRBV7-7
D: TRBD1
J: TRBJ1-4
length: 16

DNA: TGTGCCAGCAGTTACACCGGACAGGGTGAAGCTTTCTTT
CDR3: CASSYTGQGEAFF
size: NA
V: TRBV6-2/TRBV6-3
D: TRBD1
J: TRBJ1-1
length: 13

DNA: TGTGCCAGCAGTTACGGACACCGCAGCTACGAGCAGTACTTC
CDR3: CASSYGHRSYEQYF
size: NA
V: TRBV6-5
D: NA
J: TRBJ2-7
length: 14

DNA: TGTGCCTGCGGACAGGGCTGGGAAACTGAAGCTTTCTTT
CDR3: CACGQGWETEAFF
size: NA
V: TRBV3-1/TRBV3-2
D: TRBD1
J: TRBJ1-1
length: 13

DNA: TGTGCCAGCAGCTTCCGACAGGGAGGTGAAGCTTTCTTT
CDR3: CASSFRQGGEAFF
size: NA
V: TRBV13
D: TRBD1
J: TRBJ1-1
length: 13

DNA: TGCGCCGTCCAAGGGACTTCGAAAACCTCCTACGAGCAGTACTTC
CDR3: CAVQGTSKTSYEQYF
size: NA
V: TRBV10-2
D: NA
J: TRBJ2-7
length: 15

DNA: TGTGCCAGCAGCTCCGTGGGCTCGAATGAAAAACTGTTTTTT
CDR3: CASSSVGSNEKLFF
size: NA
V: TRBV7-8
D: NA
J: TRBJ1-4
length: 14

DNA: TGCGCCAGCAGCTTGGGTGTAGCGGGGGGATTAGAGACCCAGTACTTC
CDR3: CASSLGVAGGLETQYF
size: NA
V: TRBV5-1
D: TRBD2
J: TRBJ2-5
length: 16

DNA: TGTGCCAGCAGCCGATCTCAGGACAAGATCTATGGCTACACCTTC
CDR3: CASSRSQDKIYGYTF
size: once
V: TRBV11-2
D: NA
J: TRBJ1-2
length: 15

DNA: TGTGCCAGCAGCGTCCTACCCTTAAGCTCCTACAATGAGCAGTTCTTC
CDR3: CASSVLPLSSYNEQFF
size: NA
V: TRBV9
D: NA
J: TRBJ2-1
length: 16

DNA: TGTGCCAGCAGGAAAGGGACAGGGCCGGCCACTGAAGCTTTCTTT
CDR3: CASRKGTGPATEAFF
size: NA
V: TRBV2
D: TRBD1
J: TRBJ1-1
length: 15

DNA: TGTGCCGGAGCGGGACAGGGGCGAAGGGATGAAAAACTGTTTTTT
CDR3: CAGAGQGRRDEKLFF
size: NA
V: TRBV30
D: TRBD1
J: TRBJ1-4
length: 15

DNA: TGTGCCAGCAGCTTAGCGGACCCGGGGGGTACAGGCTACACCTTC
CDR3: CASSLADPGGTGYTF
size: NA
V: TRBV7-9
D: NA
J: TRBJ1-2
length: 15

DNA: TGTGCCAGCAGCGGGGGACAGGCCCACTCTGGGGCCAACGTCCTGACTTTC
CDR3: CASSGGQAHSGANVLTF
size: NA
V: TRBV9
D: TRBD1
J: TRBJ2-6
length: 17

DNA: TGTGCCAGCAGCCAAGTCCCCTTTAGCCGGACCTACGAGCAGTACTTC
CDR3: CASSQVPFSRTYEQYF
size: few
V: TRBV14
D: NA
J: TRBJ2-7
length: 16